This TCR beta chain was captured in a study of T cell repertoires in aging, cancer and after chemotherapy. At the level of the study: Donor ages fell into six groups from 30 or younger up to 70 or older. Study outcomes and limitations: Compared with age-matched healthy donors, untreated hematological or solid cancer patients showed higher blood TCR clonality. The repertoire data cannot show anything about immunological memory following chemotherapy. Rebound thymic output was suggested by rising median generation probability during chemotherapy in each cancer cohort.

Trimming took 0 bases from V and 6 from J, leaving 5 bases between them. The germline gives CDR1 MNHEY, CDR2 SVGAGI. The CDR3 is 13 residues long. Peripheral blood genomic DNA, not sorted cells or RNA, was the template. Rearranged V-D-J TRB sequences were amplified with a mixed TRB-A/B primer pool. TCRdb used MiXCR to reprocess the multiplex PCR reads, holding one entry per CDR3 protein. The sample lists some 1,600 distinct CDR3 sequences; roughly 27% were seen once. By proportion, this clonotype is large. No antigen is known for it. This receptor was taken from a human donor with a solid tumor. The sequenced sample consisted of blood. The rearrangement uses TRBV6-5 and TRBJ2-2, with D hard to call. CDR3: CASSYSSSGELFF. The CDR3 coding sequence is TGTGCCAGCAGTTACTCGAGTTCCGGGGAGCTGTTTTTT.